These 16 T cell receptor beta chains were sequenced from one sample in a study of blood T cells in healthy people across ages. Together with a sample-barcoded 5' primer, a J-beta primer mix was included in a second PCR lasting about 7 to 11 cycles. TCRdb processed the 5' RACE reads anew with MiXCR; each CDR3 protein has one entry. The sample carries around 700,000 distinct CDR3 sequences, approximately 25% recorded once. The same data also went into a second study, on T cells of mothers and their children.

Material: blood. The receptors originated from a boy between 10 and 17 years old in good health.

This clonotype came up a few times. The gene calls are TRBV12-3 or TRBV12-4 and TRBJ2-1, with TRBD2 identical over 7 bases. V was pared by 10 bases and J by 7 bases, with 4 bases of the junction left unmatched. The CDR3 spans 11 residues. As DNA, the CDR3 is TGTGCCACCACGGGAGGTAATGAGCAGTTCTTC. Amino acids: CATTGGNEQFF.

With regard to this clonotype: The junction and the germline gene differ at one end; a read error may be behind it. The gene calls are TRBV7-2 and TRBJ2-6, with D perhaps being TRBD1 or TRBD2 (5 bases each). The CDR3 runs 17 residues. Germline CDR1 and CDR2: SGHTA and FQGNSA. The CDR3 region is CASSLVQRSSGANVPTF. In nucleotides, the CDR3 is TGTGCCAGCAGCTTAGTTCAGCGGTCATCCGGGGCCAACGTCCCGACTTTC.

In its sample, this clonotype was seen a few times. This rearrangement joins TRBV29-1 to TRBJ2-1, with 8 bases matching TRBD1. Germline V gene data show CDR1 as SQVTM and CDR2 as ANQGSEA. There are 13 residues in the CDR3. Trimming cost V 3 bases and J 3 bases; bases outside gene matches: 1. As DNA, the CDR3 is TGCAGCGTTGACAGGGGGCACTACAATGAGCAGTTCTTC. This gives the protein CSVDRGHYNEQFF.

The chain is built from TRBV29-1 and TRBJ2-1, with 7 nucleotides matching TRBD1. With 4 bases clipped from V and 0 bases from J, the junction kept 3 bases outside the gene matches. The CDR3 totals 14 residues. Germline CDR1 reads SQVTM; CDR2 reads ANQGSEA. The CDR3 sequence is CSVGAGGSYNEQFF. CDR3 coding DNA: TGCAGCGTTGGGGCAGGGGGCTCCTACAATGAGCAGTTCTTC.

The J gene is TRBJ1-6, the V gene TRBV12-3 or TRBV12-4, with TRBD1 identical over 7 bases. The CDR3 covers 17 residues. Trimming took 2 bases from V and 0 from J; bases not matched to a gene: 4. CDR3 sequence: CASSLSTGSSYNSPLHF. The CDR3 region has the DNA TGTGCCAGCAGTTTATCGACAGGGAGCTCCTATAATTCACCCCTCCACTTT.

The sample holds a few counts of this clonotype. The chain has TRBV7-9 and TRBJ2-3; TRBD2 matches 7 bases. The CDR3 is made up of 15 amino acids. The germline V gene encodes CDR1 SEHNR and CDR2 FQNEAQ (reference sequence). The V and J ends lost 6 bases and 0 bases, in that order; junction bases with no gene match: 6. The CDR3 nucleotides read TGTGCCAGCAGTTCTAGCGGAGTGAGCACAGATACGCAGTATTTT. Its translation: CASSSSGVSTDTQYF.

To note about this clonotype: No conserved phenylalanine or tryptophan is present at the end of the CDR3, so a read error is the likely explanation. The chain employs TRBV4-1 and TRBJ2-4; 8 bases are a match to TRBD2. The junction had 6 bases not matched to a gene; V was cut back by 2 bases and J by 0 bases. Germline CDR1 MGHRA, CDR2 YSYEKL. This CDR3 has 17 amino acids. The CDR3 DNA follows: TGCGCCAGCAGCCAAATAGCGGGGACACTAGCCAAAAACATTCAGTACCTC. It codes for CASSQIAGTLAKNIQYL.

This clonotype has more than one count but fewer than ten. Because it lacks the conserved phenylalanine or tryptophan at the end, this CDR3 is likely a read error. The chain couples TRBV7-9 to TRBJ2-5; D remains unclear. V lost 5 bases and J lost 0, with 13 bases in between. The germline V gene has CDR1 SEHNR and CDR2 FQNEAQ (reference sequence). The CDR3 sequence is 15 residues long. For the CDR3, the DNA is TGTGCCAGCAGCCCACCACAGCGAAACCAAGAGACCCAGTACCTC. Protein product: CASSPPQRNQETQYL.

This chain joins TRBV2 and TRBJ2-3; tentatively, D is TRBD2 (6 bases). The CDR3 spans 14 residues. V lost 5 bases and J 6 bases, leaving 15 bases between the germline ends. CDR1 is SNHLY, CDR2 FYNNEI, per germline. DNA of the CDR3: TGTGCCAGCAGTCCAAGGAGGGCATGGGATACGCAGTATTTT. This gives the protein CASSPRRAWDTQYF.

The chain links TRBV28 to TRBJ1-1; perhaps TRBD1 as D (5 bases). This CDR3 spans 17 amino acids. Germline V gene lookup returns CDR1 MDHEN and CDR2 SYDVKM. The V and J ends lost 6 bases and 1 base respectively, with 21 bases between them. The CDR3 region is CASRPILLGARNTEAFF. The CDR3 DNA is TGTGCCAGCAGGCCAATCTTACTTGGGGCCCGGAACACTGAAGCTTTCTTT.

This clonotype was seen a few times. CDR3 residues: CASSRLWSGANVLTF. The CDR3 region has the DNA TGTGCCAGCAGCCGTCTTTGGTCTGGGGCCAACGTCCTGACTTTC. This sequence joins TRBV7-9 and TRBJ2-6; D is unresolved. V lost 5 bases and J lost 1, with 9 bases in between. The CDR3 contains 15 residues. CDR1 and CDR2 (germline): SEHNR, FQNEAQ (reference sequence).

CDR3 residues: CASSQGRDRGPDSPLHF. The DNA of the CDR3 is TGTGCCAGCAGCCAAGGCCGGGACAGGGGGCCTGATTCACCCCTCCACTTT. The chain is built from TRBV3-1 and TRBJ1-6; the match to TRBD1 covers 12 bases. The CDR3 sequence is 17 residues long. The J segment lost 8 bases and the V segment lost 1 base, leaving 6 bases of the junction unmatched. Germline V gives CDR1 LGHDT, CDR2 YNNKEL (reference sequence).

The chain employs TRBV7-9 and TRBJ1-2, with 10 positions matching TRBD1. CDR1 is SEHNR and CDR2 is FQNEAQ in the germline V gene (reference sequence). The CDR3 has 16 residues. J lost 2 bases, V lost 2 bases, and 5 bases had no gene match. In nucleotides, the CDR3 is TGTGCCAGCAGCTTATCCGGGACAGGGGCGAACTATGGCTACACCTTC. This gives the protein CASSLSGTGANYGYTF. The full variable domain, with the rest looked up from reference TRBV7-9 and TRBJ1-2, is DTGVSQNPRHKITKRGQNVTFRCDPISEHNRLYWYRQTLGQGPEFLTYFQNEAQLEKSRLLSDRFSAERPKGSFSTLEIQRTEQGDSAMYLCASSLSGTGANYGYTFGSGTRLTVV.

The chain joins TRBV28 to TRBJ2-4; TRBD1 is a possible D gene (5 bases). Trimming took off 5 bases at V and 9 bases at J, with 17 bases between the two ends. The CDR3 has 14 residues. Germline V lookup: CDR1 MDHEN, CDR2 SYDVKM. As DNA, the CDR3 is TGTGCCAGCAGTCAGGGCTATCGCGATGGCATTCAGTACTTC. Its translation is CASSQGYRDGIQYF. The whole variable domain, remainder taken from reference TRBV28 and TRBJ2-4, is DVKVTQSSRYLVKRTGEKVFLECVQDMDHENMFWYRQDPGLGLRLIYFSYDVKMKEKGDIPEGYSVSREKKERFSLILESASTNQTSMYLCASSQGYRDGIQYFGAGTRLSVL.

The V gene is TRBV7-9, the J gene TRBJ2-5; D is unresolved. CDR1 is SEHNR and CDR2 is FQNEAQ in the germline V gene (reference sequence). V dropped 8 bases and J dropped 0 bases, with 10 bases sitting between them. The CDR3 consists of 13 residues. The CDR3 sequence is CASENGYQETQYF. The CDR3 nucleotides are TGTGCCAGCGAAAACGGATACCAAGAGACCCAGTACTTC.

The sample holds a few counts of this clonotype. This chain joins TRBV20-1 and TRBJ2-5; D is unclear. Deletions cut 0 bases from V and 7 bases from J, with 9 bases between. From germline, CDR1 is DFQATT and CDR2 SNEGSKA (reference sequence). The CDR3 spans 12 residues. This chain's CDR3 is CSARDGVGTQYF. The CDR3 DNA reads as TGCAGTGCTAGAGATGGGGTAGGGACCCAGTACTTC.